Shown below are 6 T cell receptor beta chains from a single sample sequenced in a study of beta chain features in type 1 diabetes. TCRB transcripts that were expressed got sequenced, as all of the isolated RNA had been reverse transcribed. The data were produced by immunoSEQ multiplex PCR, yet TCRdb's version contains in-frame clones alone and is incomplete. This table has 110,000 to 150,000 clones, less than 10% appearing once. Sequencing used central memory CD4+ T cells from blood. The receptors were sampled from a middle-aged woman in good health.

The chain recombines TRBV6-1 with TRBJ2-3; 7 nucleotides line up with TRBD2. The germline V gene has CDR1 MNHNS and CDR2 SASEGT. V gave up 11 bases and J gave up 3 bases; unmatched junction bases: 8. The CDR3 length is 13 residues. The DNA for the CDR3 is TGTGCCGCGACGAGACTAGCTACAGATACGCAGTATTTT. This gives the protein CAATRLATDTQYF.

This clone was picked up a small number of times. The CDR3 region is CASSLIAGGSTDTQYF. In DNA form, the CDR3 reads TGTGCCAGCAGCTTGATAGCGGGGGGGAGCACAGATACGCAGTATTTT. The J gene is TRBJ2-3, the V gene TRBV5-8; 11 bases fit TRBD2. The CDR3 is made up of 16 amino acids. Trimming removed 1 base from V and 0 bases from J; junction bases left unmatched: 1. Germline V lookup: CDR1 SGHTS, CDR2 YDEGEE.

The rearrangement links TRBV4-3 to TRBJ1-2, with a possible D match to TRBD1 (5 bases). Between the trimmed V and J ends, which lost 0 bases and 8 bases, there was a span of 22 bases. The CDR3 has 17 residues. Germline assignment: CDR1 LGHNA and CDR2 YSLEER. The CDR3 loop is CASSQDLGEGRVGGYTF. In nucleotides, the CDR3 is TGCGCCAGCAGCCAAGATCTTGGGGAAGGCAGGGTCGGAGGCTACACCTTC.

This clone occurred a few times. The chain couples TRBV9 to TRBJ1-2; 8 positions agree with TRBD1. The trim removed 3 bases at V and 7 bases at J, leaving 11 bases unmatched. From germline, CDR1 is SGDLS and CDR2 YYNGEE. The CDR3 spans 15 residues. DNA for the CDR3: TGTGCCAGCAGCGCCGCCGTGGACAGGGCGTTTGGCTACACCTTC. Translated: CASSAAVDRAFGYTF.

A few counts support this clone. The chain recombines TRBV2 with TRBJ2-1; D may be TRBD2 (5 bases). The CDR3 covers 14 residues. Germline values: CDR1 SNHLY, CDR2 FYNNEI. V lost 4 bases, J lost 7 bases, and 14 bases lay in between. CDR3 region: CASSAREATNEQFF. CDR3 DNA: TGTGCCAGCAGTGCCCGGGAAGCTACGAATGAGCAGTTCTTC.

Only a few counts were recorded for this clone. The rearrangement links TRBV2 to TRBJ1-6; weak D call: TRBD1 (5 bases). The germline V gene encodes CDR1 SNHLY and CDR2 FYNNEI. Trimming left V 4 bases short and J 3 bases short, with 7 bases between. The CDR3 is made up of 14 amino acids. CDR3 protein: CASSVGGYNSPLHF. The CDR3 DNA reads TGTGCCAGCAGTGTGGGGGGCTATAATTCACCCCTCCACTTT.